In its sample, the clone carrying this T cell receptor beta chain was seen many times. It was with unique molecular identifiers that the TCRbeta library was prepared. MiXCR was run by TCRdb on the PCR reads, yielding one entry per CDR3 protein. Of around 960,000 distinct CDR3 sequences in the sample, under 30% were seen once. The data were taken from a study of T-cell reconstitution after alpha-beta-depleted transplantation in children. The sequence came from a boy under three years old who had a stem cell transplant for SCID, so the T cells may come from the graft donor. Sequenced material: PBMCs, mostly from graft donor cells, taken 360 days after TCRalphabeta/CD19-depleted stem cell transplant.

The CDR3 DNA is TGTGCCTCCAGGGGGCTCAACACTGAAGCTTTCTTT. As protein: CASRGLNTEAFF. The chain employs TRBV12-3 or TRBV12-4 and TRBJ1-1; TRBD1 matches at 8 bases. The CDR3 sequence is 12 residues long. V lost 11 bases to trimming and J lost 2 bases; unmatched junction nucleotides: 4.